The 10 T cell receptor beta chains reported below all come from one sample, sequenced in a study of blood T cell repertoires in COVID-19. Profiling relied on immunoSEQ multiplex PCR, and the TCRdb table lists in-frame clones only, not all of them. Found here are 43,000 or so clones, roughly four fifths of them singletons; the top ten hold about a quarter. The sequenced material came from peripheral blood. These receptors were taken from a woman aged 60-75 years with acute or convalescent COVID-19.

The rearrangement joins TRBV5-1 to TRBJ1-2, with TRBD1 matching over 7 bases. V shed 6 bases, J shed 2 bases, and the junction held 7 bases outside the gene matches. Germline V gene data show CDR1 as SGHRS and CDR2 as YFSETQ. The CDR3 length is 14 residues. The CDR3 DNA is TGCGCCAGCACGCAGGGACAGTGGAACTATGGCTACACCTTC. Encoded protein: CASTQGQWNYGYTF. The whole variable domain, filled in from reference TRBV5-1 and TRBJ1-2, reads KAGVTQTPRYLIKTRGQQVTLSCSPISGHRSVSWYQQTPGQGLQFLFEYFSETQRNKGNFPGRFSGRQFSNSRSEMNVSTLELGDSALYLCASTQGQWNYGYTFGSGTRLTVV.

The gene calls are TRBV9 and TRBJ2-6; D gene uncertain. CDR1 is SGDLS, CDR2 YYNGEE, per germline. There are 14 residues in the CDR3. Deletions cut 2 bases from V and 0 bases from J, with 3 bases between. CDR3 in amino acids: CASSVYSGANVLTF. For the CDR3, the DNA is TGTGCCAGCAGCGTTTACTCTGGGGCCAACGTCCTGACTTTC.

This clone turned up a few times. The V call is TRBV24-1, the J call TRBJ1-3; 7 bases fit TRBD1. The CDR3 has 18 amino acids. Germline V gene lookup returns CDR1 KGHDR and CDR2 SFDVKD. V dropped 5 bases and J dropped 0; count of bases not matched to a gene: 12. CDR3 in amino acids: CATSVWDSLFRSGNTIYF. The DNA for the CDR3 is TGTGCCACCAGTGTGTGGGACAGTTTATTCCGCTCTGGAAACACCATATATTTT.

CDR3 nucleotide sequence: TGTGCCACCAGTGATCCCGGGACAGAGACATACAATGAGCAGTTCTTC. Translated: CATSDPGTETYNEQFF. The chain combines TRBV24-1 with TRBJ2-1; 7 bases map to TRBD1. The CDR3 has 16 amino acids. Germline V gives CDR1 KGHDR, CDR2 SFDVKD. J was trimmed by 4 bases and V by 3 bases; bases with no gene match: 8.

The chain combines TRBV19 with TRBJ1-5; D is unresolved. Germline V lookup: CDR1 LNHDA, CDR2 SQIVND (reference sequence). The CDR3 length is 13 residues. V lost 4 bases and J 5 bases, leaving 9 bases between the germline ends. The CDR3 loop reads CASSTTQHQPQHF. Here the CDR3 DNA reads TGTGCCAGTAGTACGACACAACATCAGCCCCAGCATTTT.

The chain joins TRBV11-2 to TRBJ2-7; D not certain. The CDR3 has 16 residues. Trimming removed 0 bases at V and 6 bases at J, with 18 bases between. Germline loops: CDR1 SGHAT, CDR2 FQNNGV. CDR3 protein: CASSLDLTERGSEQYF. The CDR3 bases are TGTGCCAGCAGCTTAGACCTCACGGAGAGAGGTAGCGAGCAGTACTTC.

V gene TRBV9 combines with J gene TRBJ1-6, with 8 nucleotides matching TRBD1. CDR3 length: 14 amino acids. V dropped 4 bases and J dropped 10; count of bases not matched to a gene: 7. Germline V gene lookup returns CDR1 SGDLS and CDR2 YYNGEE. The CDR3 region has the DNA TGTGCCAGCAGCCCTTCAACAGGGGGGTCACCCCTCCACTTT. This sequence encodes CASSPSTGGSPLHF.

The chain recombines TRBV7-9 with TRBJ2-7, with D possibly matching TRBD1 (5 bases). CDR1 is SEHNR and CDR2 is FQNEAQ in the germline V gene (reference sequence). V was shortened by 3 bases and J by 4 bases, with 13 bases between the two germline ends. This CDR3 has 14 amino acids. The CDR3 sequence is CASSFAGIGYEQYF. CDR3 nucleotide sequence: TGTGCCAGCAGCTTTGCAGGGATAGGATACGAGCAGTACTTC.

The chain is built from TRBV7-3 and TRBJ1-1; D unresolved. Germline V lookup: CDR1 SGHTA, CDR2 FQGTGA. V was pared by 5 bases and J by 1 base, with 14 bases between. The CDR3 sequence is 15 residues long. The CDR3 bases are TGTGCCAGCAGCCCTGGTGTCAGTACGAACACTGAAGCTTTCTTT. Translation: CASSPGVSTNTEAFF.

The gene calls are TRBV11-2 and TRBJ2-3; 9 nucleotides align to TRBD2. J gave up 0 bases and V 3 bases, and 1 base lay outside the gene matches. This CDR3 region has 15 residues. Per the germline V gene, CDR1 is SGHAT and CDR2 is FQNNGV. This CDR3 reads CASSLGLASTDTQYF. CDR3 bases: TGTGCCAGCAGCTTGGGACTAGCTAGCACAGATACGCAGTATTTT. Combining the CDR3 with reference TRBV11-2 and TRBJ2-3 gives the whole variable domain EAGVAQSPRYKIIEKRQSVAFWCNPISGHATLYWYQQILGQGPKLLIQFQNNGVVDDSQLPKDRFSAERLKGVDSTLKIQPAKLEDSAVYLCASSLGLASTDTQYFGPGTRLTVL.